This T cell receptor (beta chain) was retrieved from a study of beta chain features in type 1 diabetes. Expressed TCRB transcripts were sequenced because the isolated RNA had all been reverse transcribed beforehand. Sequenced by immunoSEQ multiplex PCR; TCRdb stores in-frame clones only, minus some. The sample lists 300,000 to 400,000 clones; 10% to 15% were seen once. This CDR3 contains 13 residues. From germline, CDR1 is LNHDA and CDR2 SQIVND (reference sequence). V was clipped by 8 bases and J by 3 bases, with 10 bases between them. The rearrangement joins TRBV19 to TRBJ2-2, with D perhaps matching TRBD2 (6 bases). The sample comprised naive CD4+ T cells from blood. The origin of this receptor is a man between 18 and 29 years old in good health. In DNA form, the CDR3 reads TGTGCCAGTTTAGCGGCGCACACCGGGGAGCTGTTTTTT. Encoded protein: CASLAAHTGELFF.